The clone carrying this TCR beta chain was counted once. The data were produced by immunoSEQ multiplex PCR, yet TCRdb's version contains in-frame clones alone and is incomplete. The table lists 44,000 or so clones, 88% of them singletons. This entry belongs to a study of OX40 agonist ivuxolimab in advanced cancers. Study background: Intravenous ivuxolimab at 0.01 to 10 mg/kg was given to patients every 2 weeks.

The sequencing used CD4+ or CD8+ T cells sorted from blood, collected in a trial of the OX40 agonist ivuxolimab. This TCR came from an adult with an advanced solid tumor such as melanoma, head and neck, liver or kidney cancer.

The CDR3, as DNA: TGTGCCAGCAGTGACGACAGGGTTCAGCCCCAGCATTTT. It codes for CASSDDRVQPQHF. The rearrangement links TRBV2 to TRBJ1-5; 7 bases match TRBD1. The CDR3 runs 13 residues. V shed 3 bases, J shed 6 bases, and the junction held 2 bases outside the gene matches. Germline CDR1 SNHLY, CDR2 FYNNEI.